This T cell receptor beta chain stems from a study of blood T cell repertoires in COVID-19. Sequencing was performed with immunoSEQ multiplex PCR; in TCRdb, only in-frame clones are kept and a portion is missing. The sample yields 220,000 or so clones, 80% to 90% seen once. From germline, CDR1 is PRHDT and CDR2 FYEKMQ (reference sequence). The CDR3 contains 15 residues. Trimming shortened V by 4 bases and J by 0 bases, and 9 bases separated the two germline ends. The rearrangement links TRBV13 to TRBJ1-4; D uncertain. Sequenced input: PBMCs or T cells enriched from blood (not recorded which). The origin of this receptor is a man between 45 and 60 years old who had been exposed to COVID-19. The CDR3 DNA is TGTGCCAGCAGCTCCCTCAGTGCAACTAATGAAAAACTGTTTTTT. Protein product: CASSSLSATNEKLFF. Together with reference TRBV13 and TRBJ1-4, the CDR3 gives the full variable domain: AAGVIQSPRHLIKEKRETATLKCYPIPRHDTVYWYQQGPGQDPQFLISFYEKMQSDKGSIPDRFSAQQFSDYHSELNMSSLELGDSALYFCASSSLSATNEKLFFGSGTQLSVL.